This TCR beta chain was recorded in a study of radiation and T cells in renal cell carcinoma. This CDR3 spans 14 amino acids. The germline CDR1 and CDR2 sequences are SGDLS and YYNGEE. V was pared by 3 bases and J by 5 bases, with 12 bases between. Assay used: immunoSEQ multiplex PCR; TCRdb lists only in-frame clones, some missing. This sample has fewer than 200,000 clones, with roughly 90% found just once. Specified time point: blood 4 weeks post-SBRT, at nephrectomy. Treatment of the sample: 15 Gy SBRT to primary tumor, nephrectomy 4 weeks later. Study-level results: In blood, top tumor clones expanded by 2 weeks, shrinking by 4.

On this clone: The antigen remains undetermined.

The V and J genes are TRBV9 and TRBJ1-3; no reliable D call. This TCR derives from a woman in her forties or fifties with renal cell carcinoma. Source: blood, taken from a patient whose treatment included radiotherapy and nephrectomy. The CDR3, as DNA: TGTGCCAGCAGCGACCACCATCTTAGAAACACCATATATTTT. Its protein is CASSDHHLRNTIYF.